The 19 T cell receptor beta chains below all came from one sample that was sequenced in a study of blood T cell repertoires in COVID-19. The protocol was immunoSEQ multiplex PCR, while the TCRdb copy is restricted to in-frame clones and leaves out a portion. The table has roughly 300,000 clones, more than 75% seen once. The specimen was PBMCs or T cells enriched from blood (not recorded which). These receptors were obtained from a man younger than 40 who had recovered from COVID-19.

About this clone itself: The same CDR3 can be traced to other DNA sequences in this sample. The CDR3 spells CSASQETQYF. The CDR3 coding sequence is TGCAGTGCTAGTCAGGAGACCCAGTACTTC. This chain links TRBV20-1 with TRBJ2-5; D call uncertain. CDR1 is DFQATT and CDR2 is SNEGSKA in the germline V gene (reference sequence). This CDR3 is 10 amino acids long. V dropped 3 bases and J dropped 5 bases, with 4 bases sitting between them.

The chain uses TRBV5-5 and TRBJ2-1; 7 bases agree with TRBD1. The V gene's germline CDR1 is SGHKS and CDR2 YYEKEE (reference sequence). The CDR3 totals 15 residues. Germline trimming cut 3 bases from V and 1 base from J; bases unmatched to any gene: 4. CDR3 sequence reads: CASSSTGNSYNEQFF. CDR3 in DNA: TGTGCCAGCAGCTCGACAGGGAATTCCTACAATGAGCAGTTCTTC.

V gene TRBV15 combines with J gene TRBJ2-4; D is possibly TRBD1 (6 bases). Germline assignment: CDR1 LNHNV and CDR2 YYDKDF (reference sequence). This CDR3 spans 16 amino acids. V lost 4 bases, J lost 2 bases, and 15 bases lay in between. CDR3 coding DNA: TGTGCCACCAGCATAAGACGGGACACAACCAAAAACATTCAGTACTTC. Translated, it gives CATSIRRDTTKNIQYF.

This clone was seen just once. The V and J genes are TRBV14 and TRBJ2-2, with a tentative D call TRBD1 (5 bases). CDR1 SGHDN and CDR2 FVKESK come from the germline V gene. This CDR3 is built from 12 residues. The V end was cut by 4 bases, the J end by 9 bases, with 9 bases between. The CDR3 loop is CASSRTSRELFF. CDR3 DNA sequence: TGTGCCAGCAGCCGGACAAGCAGGGAGCTGTTTTTT.

V usage is TRBV27 and J usage is TRBJ1-3, with 7 positions matching TRBD1. The V and J ends lost 6 bases and 8 bases, in that order; junction bases with no gene match: 13. Germline CDR1 is MNHEY and CDR2 is SMNVEV (reference sequence). This CDR3 contains 15 residues. The CDR3 DNA reads TGTGCCAGCAGAGCACGGCGACAGGGATTCGACACCATATATTTT. Protein: CASRARRQGFDTIYF.

The CDR3 DNA reads TGTGCCAGCAGCTCCCGAGGGATCACATTCTACAATGAGCAGTTCTTC. Protein: CASSSRGITFYNEQFF. The chain couples TRBV5-6 to TRBJ2-1, with a tentative D call TRBD2 (5 bases). CDR3 length: 16 amino acids. V lost 3 bases, J lost 3 bases, and 16 bases lay in between. Looked up from germline, CDR1 is SGHDT and CDR2 is YYEEEE.

The rearrangement links TRBV27 to TRBJ2-7; the D gene is possibly TRBD1 (5 bases). Trimming shortened V by 8 bases and J by 2 bases, and 16 bases separated the two germline ends. Germline CDR1 reads MNHEY; CDR2 reads SMNVEV (reference sequence). The CDR3 has 14 amino acids. CDR3 sequence: CASAPRAQTYEQYF. The DNA for the CDR3 is TGTGCCAGCGCCCCCAGGGCCCAAACCTACGAGCAGTACTTC.

This rearrangement joins TRBV6-4 to TRBJ2-1, with TRBD2 identical over 7 bases. Germline lookup yields CDR1 MRHNA and CDR2 SNTAGT. J was trimmed by 8 bases and V by 2 bases; bases with no gene match: 6. The CDR3 has 14 residues. This chain's CDR3 is CASSDRGGSYEQFF. The CDR3 DNA follows: TGTGCCAGCAGTGACCGGGGCGGGAGCTATGAGCAGTTCTTC.

This chain joins TRBV7-2 and TRBJ1-3; possibly TRBD1 for D (5 bases). The CDR3 has 15 amino acids. V gave up 6 bases and J gave up 7 bases, with 19 bases separating them. CDR1 and CDR2 from the germline V gene are SGHTA and FQGNSA. This CDR3 is CASSSLGGGWNTIYF. The CDR3 DNA is TGTGCCAGCAGTAGTCTGGGGGGGGGATGGAACACCATATATTTT.

This clone was counted once. The chain employs TRBV5-4 and TRBJ2-7; 8 bases line up with TRBD1. Germline V gives CDR1 SGHNT, CDR2 YYREEE (reference sequence). This CDR3 region has 14 residues. J lost 2 bases, V lost 4 bases, and 5 bases had no gene match. The CDR3 region has the DNA TGTGCCAGCAGCAGGACAGGGTGGACCTACGAGCAGTACTTC. Encoded protein: CASSRTGWTYEQYF.

V usage is TRBV11-2 and J usage is TRBJ2-7; 9 bases are shared with TRBD1. J gave up 7 bases and V 5 bases, and 12 bases lay outside the gene matches. Germline V gene sequence: CDR1 SGHAT, CDR2 FQNNGV. CDR3 length: 15 residues. DNA for the CDR3: TGTGCCAGCAGCCGGGACAGGGCCGAGAGGGGGGAGCAGTACTTC. Amino acid sequence: CASSRDRAERGEQYF.

The chain has TRBV7-9 and TRBJ2-3; D is unclear. This CDR3 region has 12 residues. Germline values: CDR1 SEHNR, CDR2 FQNEAQ (reference sequence). Between the trimmed V and J ends, which lost 1 base and 6 bases, there was a span of 5 bases. DNA of the CDR3: TGTGCCAGCAGCTTAGTGGAGGATACGCAGTATTTT. Translating gives CASSLVEDTQYF.

The chain employs TRBV11-2 and TRBJ1-1; TRBD1 matches 8 bases. Per germline, CDR1 SGHAT and CDR2 FQNNGV. Trimming at V came to 4 bases and at J to 7 bases, leaving 5 bases not matched to a gene. This CDR3 region has 13 residues. The CDR3 DNA follows: TGTGCCAGCAGCTGGGACAGGTTCATTGAAGCTTTCTTT. It specifies CASSWDRFIEAFF.

The chain links TRBV7-2 to TRBJ2-5, with 16 bases lining up with TRBD2. This CDR3 has 18 residues. The junction had 6 bases not matched to a gene; V was cut back by 5 bases and J by 0 bases. Germline CDR1 reads SGHTA; CDR2 reads FQGNSA. Written as DNA, the CDR3 is TGTGCCAGCAGCCAGGGACTAGCGGGAGGGTGGTACCAAGAGACCCAGTACTTC. As protein: CASSQGLAGGWYQETQYF.

The genes are TRBV25-1 and TRBJ2-1, with D possibly TRBD2 on 5 matching bases. The length of the CDR3 is 15 residues. The germline V and J ends were trimmed by 3 bases and 1 base, with 10 bases remaining between them. Looked up from germline, CDR1 is MGHDK and CDR2 is SYGVNS. The CDR3 loop is CASSDLPGSYNEQFF. As DNA, the CDR3 is TGTGCCAGCAGTGACCTTCCGGGATCCTACAATGAGCAGTTCTTC.

CDR3 amino acids: CASSQASYEQYF. CDR3 coding DNA: TGTGCCAGCAGCCAGGCCTCCTACGAGCAGTACTTC. V gene TRBV3-1 (or the pseudogene TRBV3-2) combines with J gene TRBJ2-7; D gene unclear. Trimming left V 3 bases short and J 0 bases short, with 3 bases between. The CDR3 extends over 12 amino acids. CDR1 and CDR2 (germline): LGHDT, YNNKEL (reference sequence).

The chain links TRBV7-9 to TRBJ2-1; TRBD1 agrees at 8 bases. The junction had 3 bases not matched to a gene; V was cut back by 4 bases and J by 1 base. Looked up from germline, CDR1 is SEHNR and CDR2 is FQNEAQ (reference sequence). The CDR3 loop spans 15 amino acids. The DNA for the CDR3 is TGTGCCAGCAGCTCGACAGGGGCATCCTACAATGAGCAGTTCTTC. This translates into CASSSTGASYNEQFF. Full variable domain (rest looked up from reference TRBV7-9 and TRBJ2-1): DTGVSQNPRHKITKRGQNVTFRCDPISEHNRLYWYRQTLGQGPEFLTYFQNEAQLEKSRLLSDRFSAERPKGSFSTLEIQRTEQGDSAMYLCASSSTGASYNEQFFGPGTRLTVL.

The chain employs TRBV18 and TRBJ1-5, with TRBD1 identical over 8 bases. After removal of 4 bases from V and 0 bases from J, the junction contained 5 bases not matched to a gene. The CDR3 has 16 residues. Germline V gene lookup returns CDR1 KGHSH and CDR2 LQKENI. The CDR3 spells CASSRDRGDSNQPQHF. CDR3 DNA sequence: TGTGCCAGCTCACGTGACAGGGGCGATAGCAATCAGCCCCAGCATTTT.

This clone turned up a few times. The chain carries TRBV7-2 and TRBJ1-2; D is uncertain. Trimming pared 1 base from V and 1 base from J, leaving 7 bases between. Germline-derived CDR1 and CDR2 are SGHTA and FQGNSA. The CDR3 is 14 residues long. The CDR3 DNA follows: TGTGCCAGCAGCTTAGACCCGAGTAACTATGGCTACACCTTC. It yields the protein CASSLDPSNYGYTF.